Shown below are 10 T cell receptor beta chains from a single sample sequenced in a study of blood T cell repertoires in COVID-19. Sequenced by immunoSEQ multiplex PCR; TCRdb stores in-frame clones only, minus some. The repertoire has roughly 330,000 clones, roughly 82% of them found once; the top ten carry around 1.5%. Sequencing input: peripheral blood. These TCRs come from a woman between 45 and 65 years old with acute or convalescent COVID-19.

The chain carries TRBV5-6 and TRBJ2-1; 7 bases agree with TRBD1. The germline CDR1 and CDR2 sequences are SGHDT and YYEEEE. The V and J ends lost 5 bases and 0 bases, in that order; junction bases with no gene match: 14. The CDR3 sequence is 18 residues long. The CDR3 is CASRPGQKAFSSYNEQFF. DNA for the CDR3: TGTGCCAGCAGACCGGGACAGAAAGCCTTTAGCTCCTACAATGAGCAGTTCTTC.

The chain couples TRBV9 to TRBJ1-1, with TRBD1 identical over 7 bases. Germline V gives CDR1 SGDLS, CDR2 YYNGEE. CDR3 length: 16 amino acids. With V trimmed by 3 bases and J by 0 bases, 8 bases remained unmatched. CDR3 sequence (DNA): TGTGCCAGCAGCGCGTCATACAGGGGACTGAACACTGAAGCTTTCTTT. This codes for CASSASYRGLNTEAFF.

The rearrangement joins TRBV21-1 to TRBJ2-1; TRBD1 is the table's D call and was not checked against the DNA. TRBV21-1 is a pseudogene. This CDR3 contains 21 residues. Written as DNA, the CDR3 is TGTGCCAGCAGCACCCGGACGGACAGTGCCCTAGCAAGGGTGCTTCTTACAGTGCAGTTCTTC. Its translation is CASSTRTDSALARVLLTVQFF.

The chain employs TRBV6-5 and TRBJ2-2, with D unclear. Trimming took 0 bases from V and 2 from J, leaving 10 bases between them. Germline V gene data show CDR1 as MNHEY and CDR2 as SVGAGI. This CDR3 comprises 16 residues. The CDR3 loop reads CASSYSLSRNTGELFF. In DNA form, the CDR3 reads TGTGCCAGCAGTTACTCACTTTCTAGAAACACCGGGGAGCTGTTTTTT.

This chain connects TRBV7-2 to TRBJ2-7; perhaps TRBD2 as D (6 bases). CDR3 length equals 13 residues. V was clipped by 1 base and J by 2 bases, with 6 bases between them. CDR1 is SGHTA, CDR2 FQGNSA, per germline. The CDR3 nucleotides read TGTGCCAGCAGCTTAGGGAGGGCCTACGAGCAGTACTTC. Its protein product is CASSLGRAYEQYF.

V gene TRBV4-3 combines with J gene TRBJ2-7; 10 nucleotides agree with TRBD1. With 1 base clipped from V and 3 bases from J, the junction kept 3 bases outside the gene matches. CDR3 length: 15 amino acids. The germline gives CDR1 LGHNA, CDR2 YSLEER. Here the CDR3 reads CASSQAGTGVYEQYF. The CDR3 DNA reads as TGCGCCAGCAGCCAAGCCGGGACAGGGGTCTACGAGCAGTACTTC.

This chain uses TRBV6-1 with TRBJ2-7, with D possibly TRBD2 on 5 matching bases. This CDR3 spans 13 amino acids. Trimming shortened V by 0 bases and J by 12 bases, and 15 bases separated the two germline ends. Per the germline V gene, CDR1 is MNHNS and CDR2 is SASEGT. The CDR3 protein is CASSEAWQPGVYF. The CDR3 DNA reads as TGTGCCAGCAGTGAAGCATGGCAACCCGGGGTGTACTTC.

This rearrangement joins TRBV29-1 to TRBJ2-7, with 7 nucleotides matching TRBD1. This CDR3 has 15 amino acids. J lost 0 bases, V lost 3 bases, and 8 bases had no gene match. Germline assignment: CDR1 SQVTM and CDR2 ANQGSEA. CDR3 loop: CSVESDRAPSYEQYF. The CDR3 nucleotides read TGCAGCGTTGAGTCCGACAGGGCCCCCTCCTACGAGCAGTACTTC.

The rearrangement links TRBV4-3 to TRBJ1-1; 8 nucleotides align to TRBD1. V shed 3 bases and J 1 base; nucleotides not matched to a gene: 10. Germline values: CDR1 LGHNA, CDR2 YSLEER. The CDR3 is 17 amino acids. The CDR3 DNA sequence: TGCGCCAGCAGCCAGACCGTATGGACAGGGCAGAACACTGAAGCTTTCTTT. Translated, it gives CASSQTVWTGQNTEAFF.

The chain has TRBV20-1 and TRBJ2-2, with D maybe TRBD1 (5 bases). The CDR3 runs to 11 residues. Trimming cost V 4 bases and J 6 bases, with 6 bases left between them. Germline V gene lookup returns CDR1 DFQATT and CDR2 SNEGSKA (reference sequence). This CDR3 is CSAMGPGELFF. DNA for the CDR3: TGCAGTGCTATGGGGCCCGGGGAGCTGTTTTTT.